The next 29 T cell receptor beta chains were all read from a single sample in a study of shared clonotypes between healthy human individuals. Clones were read by immunoSEQ multiplex PCR, and TCRdb kept only the in-frame ones, dropping some. The table shows approximately 320,000 clones, with around 87% occurring only once. The material sequenced was memory CD8+ T cells sorted from blood. Subset given: CD45RO+ cells pooled with CCR7-negative TemRA cells. The receptors were gathered from a man aged 18-30 years in good health.

This chain links TRBV7-2 with TRBJ2-7; TRBD2 aligns across 8 bases. There are 14 residues in the CDR3. With 2 bases clipped from V and 4 bases from J, the junction kept 4 bases outside the gene matches. Germline V gene data show CDR1 as SGHTA and CDR2 as FQGNSA. CDR3 loop: CASSLWTGGYEQYF. The CDR3 DNA is TGTGCCAGCAGCTTATGGACGGGAGGGTACGAGCAGTACTTC.

The chain uses TRBV15 and TRBJ1-6; a weak D match, TRBD1 (5 bases). Germline values: CDR1 LNHNV, CDR2 YYDKDF (reference sequence). This CDR3 comprises 19 residues. V dropped 4 bases and J dropped 6 bases, with 25 bases sitting between them. CDR3 residues: CATSIDSQPLTSPNSPLHF. The CDR3, as DNA: TGTGCCACCAGCATAGACAGCCAACCCCTCACCTCCCCTAATTCACCCCTCCACTTT.

The chain joins TRBV7-9 to TRBJ2-7; D is unresolved. This CDR3 spans 14 amino acids. Germline CDR1 SEHNR, CDR2 FQNEAQ (reference sequence). The V gene lost 2 bases and the J gene lost 3 bases, with 11 bases spanning the gap. CDR3 sequence reads: CASSLLGKDYEQYF. CDR3 in DNA: TGTGCCAGCAGCTTACTGGGGAAGGACTACGAGCAGTACTTC. The full variable domain, with the rest looked up from reference TRBV7-9 and TRBJ2-7, is DTGVSQNPRHKITKRGQNVTFRCDPISEHNRLYWYRQTLGQGPEFLTYFQNEAQLEKSRLLSDRFSAERPKGSFSTLEIQRTEQGDSAMYLCASSLLGKDYEQYFGPGTRLTVT.

V usage is TRBV10-3 and J usage is TRBJ1-5; no reliable D call. The germline V gene has CDR1 ENHRY and CDR2 SYGVKD. V was pared by 1 base and J by 1 base, with 2 bases between. The CDR3 is made up of 13 amino acids. CDR3 nucleotide sequence: TGTGCCATCAGTGAGTACAGCAATCAGCCCCAGCATTTT. Protein product: CAISEYSNQPQHF.

The CDR3 protein is CASSAFRNSPLHF. The CDR3 coding sequence is TGTGCCAGCTCAGCCTTTCGAAATTCACCCCTCCACTTT. V and J are TRBV18 and TRBJ1-6; D uncertain. Germline V gives CDR1 KGHSH, CDR2 LQKENI. This CDR3 contains 13 residues. V was cut by 5 bases and J by 7 bases, with 9 bases left in between.

The rearrangement links TRBV6-5 to TRBJ1-4; the D gene is possibly TRBD1 (5 bases). Germline CDR1 and CDR2: MNHEY and SVGAGI. The CDR3 spans 15 residues. V lost 4 bases and J lost 8, with 17 bases in between. The CDR3 DNA follows: TGTGCCAGCAGTTCATTGGGGGGTCTGGGGGAAAAACTGTTTTTT. Its protein product is CASSSLGGLGEKLFF.

V usage is TRBV7-9 and J usage is TRBJ2-1; D uncertain. Germline-derived CDR1 and CDR2 are SEHNR and FQNEAQ (reference sequence). Trimming pared 2 bases from V and 7 bases from J, leaving 18 bases between. The CDR3 contains 16 residues. CDR3 sequence: CASSLNPSENPNEQFF. The CDR3 DNA follows: TGTGCCAGCAGCTTAAACCCTTCCGAGAATCCTAATGAGCAGTTCTTC. Full variable domain (missing parts from reference TRBV7-9 and TRBJ2-1): DTGVSQNPRHKITKRGQNVTFRCDPISEHNRLYWYRQTLGQGPEFLTYFQNEAQLEKSRLLSDRFSAERPKGSFSTLEIQRTEQGDSAMYLCASSLNPSENPNEQFFGPGTRLTVL.

This rearrangement joins TRBV7-9 to TRBJ2-3; 8 bases fit TRBD2. The CDR3 extends over 13 amino acids. V was pared by 5 bases and J by 3 bases, with 1 base of the junction left unmatched. Per the germline V gene, CDR1 is SEHNR and CDR2 is FQNEAQ (reference sequence). CDR3 loop: CASSKRGTDTQYF. The CDR3 bases are TGTGCCAGCAGCAAGCGGGGGACAGATACGCAGTATTTT.

The rearrangement joins TRBV7-9 to TRBJ1-6; weak D call: TRBD1 (6 bases). Trimming removed 5 bases from V and 7 bases from J, with 12 bases in between. The CDR3 length is 14 residues. Germline assignment: CDR1 SEHNR and CDR2 FQNEAQ (reference sequence). As DNA, the CDR3 is TGTGCCAGCAGCAAGGGGGGAACCAATTCACCCCTCCACTTT. Its translation: CASSKGGTNSPLHF.

The chain uses TRBV4-1 and TRBJ2-7; 16 bases agree with TRBD2. CDR3 size: 17 residues. J lost 3 bases, V lost 3 bases, and 5 bases had no gene match. The germline gives CDR1 MGHRA, CDR2 YSYEKL. The CDR3 nucleotides read TGCGCCAGCAGCCACGCGGGACTAGCGGGGGGGATCTACGAGCAGTACTTC. The encoded protein is CASSHAGLAGGIYEQYF.

This chain connects TRBV5-1 to TRBJ2-7; D call uncertain. Trimming took off 4 bases at V and 3 bases at J, with 14 bases between the two ends. The CDR3 is 14 amino acids. CDR1 and CDR2 (germline): SGHRS, YFSETQ. CDR3 sequence reads: CASSNDGLFYEQYF. In DNA, the CDR3 is TGCGCCAGCAGCAATGATGGGCTCTTCTACGAGCAGTACTTC.

This chain connects TRBV6-6 to TRBJ1-6; D is unresolved. The CDR3 has 16 residues. Per the germline V gene, CDR1 is MNHNY and CDR2 is SVGAGI (reference sequence). The V gene lost 2 bases and the J gene lost 9 bases, with 17 bases spanning the gap. This chain's CDR3 is CASSYGTAYGTSPLHF. The CDR3 DNA follows: TGTGCCAGCAGTTACGGTACAGCCTATGGAACTTCACCCCTCCACTTT.

This chain joins TRBV28 and TRBJ1-3, with D hard to call. V lost 6 bases and J lost 4, with 13 bases in between. Germline V CDR1 and CDR2: MDHEN, SYDVKM. The CDR3 is made up of 14 amino acids. The CDR3 protein is CASRSRDPGNTIYF. CDR3 sequence (DNA): TGTGCCAGCAGAAGTCGGGATCCGGGAAACACCATATATTTT.

This sequence joins TRBV5-1 and TRBJ1-2, with 8 bases fitting TRBD1. The CDR3 is 14 amino acids. Germline CDR1 and CDR2: SGHRS and YFSETQ. V dropped 3 bases and J dropped 10; count of bases not matched to a gene: 11. As DNA, the CDR3 is TGCGCCAGCAGCTCTACTTTGGACAGGGCAACCTACACCTTC. It codes for CASSSTLDRATYTF.

The V gene is TRBV7-9, the J gene TRBJ1-2, with D possibly TRBD1 on 6 matching bases. Trimming took off 2 bases at V and 7 bases at J, with 11 bases between the two ends. This CDR3 has 13 amino acids. Germline CDR1 is SEHNR and CDR2 is FQNEAQ (reference sequence). Here the CDR3 DNA reads TGTGCCAGCAGCTTACGTCCAGGGGTTGGCTACACCTTC. This translates into CASSLRPGVGYTF.

The V gene is TRBV25-1, the J gene TRBJ2-1; TRBD1 aligns across 8 bases. Looked up from germline, CDR1 is MGHDK and CDR2 is SYGVNS. This CDR3 is built from 14 residues. With V trimmed by 1 base and J by 7 bases, 3 bases remained unmatched. The CDR3 nucleotides read TGTGCCAGCAGTGAATTTCGGACAGGGAATGAGCAGTTCTTC. Its protein product is CASSEFRTGNEQFF.

This clone was counted many times. The J gene is TRBJ2-3, the V gene TRBV6-5; D unresolved. CDR1 is MNHEY and CDR2 is SVGAGI in the germline V gene. The CDR3 runs 11 residues. Trimming took off 10 bases at V and 2 bases at J, with 7 bases between the two ends. CDR3 protein: CATRITDTQYF. For the CDR3, the DNA is TGTGCCACTAGGATCACAGATACGCAGTATTTT.

This clone was observed a few times. The chain couples TRBV5-5 to TRBJ2-1; a weak D match, TRBD2 (5 bases). CDR3 length equals 15 residues. Germline values: CDR1 SGHKS, CDR2 YYEKEE (reference sequence). Trimming removed 2 bases at V and 9 bases at J, with 18 bases between. The CDR3 DNA sequence: TGTGCCAGCAGCTTTGTGGGAGAAGCGTTTAGTGAGCAGTTCTTC. Residues: CASSFVGEAFSEQFF.

This chain joins TRBV6-5 and TRBJ1-2, with D unresolved. The CDR3 totals 14 residues. Germline V CDR1 and CDR2: MNHEY, SVGAGI. Trimming pared 0 bases from V and 4 bases from J, leaving 9 bases between. The CDR3 DNA is TGTGCCAGCAGTTACTCGGAGGACGCCTATGGCTACACCTTC. Protein: CASSYSEDAYGYTF.

This rearrangement joins TRBV15 to TRBJ1-4, with no clear D. Trimming left V 4 bases short and J 8 bases short, with 11 bases between. Germline V gives CDR1 LNHNV, CDR2 YYDKDF (reference sequence). The CDR3 is made up of 13 amino acids. CDR3: CATSTHRWEKLFF. In DNA, the CDR3 is TGTGCCACCAGCACGCATCGGTGGGAAAAACTGTTTTTT.

The V and J genes are TRBV6-4 and TRBJ2-1; 7 bases agree with TRBD2. The CDR3 is 15 residues long. The ends lost 2 bases at V and 2 bases at J; junction bases unmatched: 3. From germline, CDR1 is MRHNA and CDR2 SNTAGT. The CDR3 loop is CASSDGTIPYNEQFF. CDR3 bases: TGTGCCAGCAGTGACGGGACTATACCCTACAATGAGCAGTTCTTC.

J is TRBJ1-2 and V is TRBV9; 7 bases agree with TRBD1. Trimming at V came to 3 bases and at J to 4 bases, leaving 9 bases not matched to a gene. Germline CDR1 SGDLS, CDR2 YYNGEE. The CDR3 loop spans 15 amino acids. The CDR3, as DNA: TGTGCCAGCAGCGGCAGACACGGGACAGCCTATGGCTACACCTTC. Encoded protein: CASSGRHGTAYGYTF. Full variable domain (missing parts from reference TRBV9 and TRBJ1-2): DSGVTQTPKHLITATGQRVTLRCSPRSGDLSVYWYQQSLDQGLQFLIQYYNGEERAKGNILERFSAQQFPDLHSELNLSSLELGDSALYFCASSGRHGTAYGYTFGSGTRLTVV.

J is TRBJ1-2 and V is TRBV18; perhaps TRBD1 as D (5 bases). The CDR3 is 12 amino acids. The germline V gene has CDR1 KGHSH and CDR2 LQKENI. Trimming cost V 2 bases and J 5 bases, with 6 bases left between them. The CDR3 region has the DNA TGTGCCAGCTCACCAGAGGGGTATGGCTACACCTTC. This translates into CASSPEGYGYTF.

This sequence joins TRBV11-2 and TRBJ2-7, with D possibly being TRBD1 (5 bases). This CDR3 spans 15 amino acids. V was trimmed by 1 base and J by 5 bases, leaving 15 bases between them. CDR1 is SGHAT, CDR2 FQNNGV, per germline. The CDR3 DNA sequence: TGTGCCAGCAGCTTAGCGCAGGGTAACAAGAACGAGCAGTACTTC. Protein sequence: CASSLAQGNKNEQYF.

The chain links TRBV6-5 to TRBJ2-2; no clear D gene. The germline gives CDR1 MNHEY, CDR2 SVGAGI. There are 14 residues in the CDR3. The V end lost 5 bases, the J end lost 7 bases, and 14 bases lay between the germline ends. CDR3 DNA: TGTGCCAGCAGTCCCTTCACCCTCGGCGGGGAGCTGTTTTTT. It is translated as CASSPFTLGGELFF.

This clone has a count of ten or more. The gene calls are TRBV12-5 and TRBJ1-5, with 7 bases lining up with TRBD1. The germline CDR1 and CDR2 sequences are LGHNT and FRNRAP. CDR3 length equals 14 residues. V shed 6 bases and J 6 bases; nucleotides not matched to a gene: 8. The CDR3 DNA sequence: TGTGCTAGTGGGAAGACAGGGCAGGGTCAGCCCCAGCATTTT. It is translated as CASGKTGQGQPQHF.

The V and J genes are TRBV25-1 and TRBJ2-3, with 12 positions matching TRBD2. The CDR3 runs to 15 residues. V gave up 6 bases and J gave up 2 bases; unmatched junction bases: 3. Per the germline V gene, CDR1 is MGHDK and CDR2 is SYGVNS. The DNA for the CDR3 is TGTGCCAGCAGGCTAGCGGGGGGGTACACAGATACGCAGTATTTT. Its translation: CASRLAGGYTDTQYF.

The chain has TRBV11-3 and TRBJ2-2; D is undetermined. The V gene's germline CDR1 is SGHNT and CDR2 YENEEA. CDR3 length: 12 amino acids. Trimming cost V 0 bases and J 6 bases, with 2 bases left between them. The CDR3 sequence: CASSLESGELFF. DNA of the CDR3: TGTGCCAGCAGCTTAGAGTCCGGGGAGCTGTTTTTT.

This sequence joins TRBV10-2 and TRBJ2-6; 7 bases fit TRBD1. This CDR3 is 17 amino acids long. Germline assignment: CDR1 WSHSY and CDR2 SAAADI. The V gene end was trimmed by 6 bases and the J gene end by 7 bases; junction bases not matched to a gene: 15. The CDR3 region has the DNA TGCGCCAGCAGGCCCCCCCTCGACAGGGAAAATGCCAACGTCCTGACTTTC. It specifies CASRPPLDRENANVLTF.